The 24 T cell receptor beta chains in this list originate from one sample, sequenced in a study of T cells in localized non-small cell lung cancer. Libraries were prepared by immunoSEQ multiplex PCR; TCRdb keeps only in-frame clonotypes and omits some of them. The profile shows tens of thousands of clones, 75% to 90% of them singletons. The sequences come from peripheral blood mononuclear cells, collected before any cancer treatment. The source of these receptors is a male donor older than 55 with stage II lung adenocarcinoma.

This rearrangement joins TRBV28 to TRBJ1-3; D is unclear. Trimming stripped 7 bases from V and 7 bases from J, with 11 bases between. Per germline, CDR1 MDHEN and CDR2 SYDVKM. The CDR3 totals 12 residues. In DNA, the CDR3 is TGTGCCAGCACCTCCCCCTGGAACACCATATATTTT. Translation: CASTSPWNTIYF. The whole variable domain, filled in from reference TRBV28 and TRBJ1-3, reads DVKVTQSSRYLVKRTGEKVFLECVQDMDHENMFWYRQDPGLGLRLIYFSYDVKMKEKGDIPEGYSVSREKKERFSLILESASTNQTSMYLCASTSPWNTIYFGEGSWLTVV.

The CDR3 DNA sequence: TGTGCCAGCAGTTCGGACAGCCCTAACCCAGCTGGGGCCAACGTCCTGACTTTC. This codes for CASSSDSPNPAGANVLTF. The chain recombines TRBV25-1 with TRBJ2-6; tentative D call: TRBD1 (6 bases). V lost 5 bases and J 2 bases, leaving 19 bases between the germline ends. This CDR3 is 18 amino acids long. The germline V gene has CDR1 MGHDK and CDR2 SYGVNS.

The chain combines TRBV30 with TRBJ2-1; D possibly uses TRBD1 or TRBD2 (5 bases each). CDR1 and CDR2 from the germline V gene are GTSNPN and SVGIG (reference sequence). V dropped 5 bases and J dropped 8 bases, with 22 bases sitting between them. The CDR3 covers 15 residues. The DNA of the CDR3 is TGTGCCTGGGTAAGCCGGGACCCGGTCATCGATGAGCAGTTCTTC. Its translation: CAWVSRDPVIDEQFF.

The chain joins TRBV28 to TRBJ1-1; D is undetermined. The germline CDR1 and CDR2 sequences are MDHEN and SYDVKM. The CDR3 runs to 13 residues. V was trimmed by 4 bases and J by 0 bases, leaving 6 bases between them. The CDR3 sequence is CASSYHLNTEAFF. CDR3 bases: TGTGCCAGCAGTTACCATTTGAACACTGAAGCTTTCTTT. Based on the CDR3 plus reference TRBV28 and TRBJ1-1, the full variable domain is DVKVTQSSRYLVKRTGEKVFLECVQDMDHENMFWYRQDPGLGLRLIYFSYDVKMKEKGDIPEGYSVSREKKERFSLILESASTNQTSMYLCASSYHLNTEAFFGQGTRLTVV.

The chain is built from TRBV6-6 and TRBJ1-1, with D possibly matching TRBD1 (6 bases). The V and J ends lost 10 bases and 0 bases respectively, with 18 bases between them. The length of the CDR3 is 15 residues. CDR1 and CDR2 (germline): MNHNY, SVGAGI (reference sequence). The CDR3 reads CATGDQDRLNTEAFF. The CDR3 DNA sequence: TGTGCCACTGGTGACCAAGACAGGCTGAACACTGAAGCTTTCTTT.

This clone was seen just once. The V gene is TRBV6-1, the J gene TRBJ1-1, with TRBD1 identical over 7 bases. Germline CDR1 reads MNHNS; CDR2 reads SASEGT. Trimming removed 8 bases from V and 3 bases from J; junction bases left unmatched: 9. This CDR3 is 14 amino acids long. The CDR3 nucleotides are TGTGCCAGCTTGAAGGGGGCGCGGGACACTGAAGCTTTCTTT. Protein sequence: CASLKGARDTEAFF.

This chain links TRBV4-2 with TRBJ2-5; 7 nucleotides align to TRBD2. The J call may be incorrect, as the DNA end agrees better with TRBJ2-7. Looked up from germline, CDR1 is LGHNA and CDR2 is YNFKEQ. The CDR3 is 15 residues long. The CDR3 DNA sequence: TGTGCCAGCAGCCAGTCTGCGGGAGTGGGGTACGAGCAGTACTTC. Amino acids: CASSQSAGVGYEQYF.

In its sample, this clone was seen once. V usage is TRBV18 and J usage is TRBJ2-2; TRBD1 is a possible D gene (6 bases). V lost 5 bases, J lost 4 bases, and 14 bases lay in between. The CDR3 contains 15 residues. The germline V gene encodes CDR1 KGHSH and CDR2 LQKENI. The CDR3 DNA sequence: TGTGCCAGCTCAGAAAAGGGACACCCCACCGGGGAGCTGTTTTTT. Amino acid sequence: CASSEKGHPTGELFF. Complete variable domain (other parts from reference TRBV18 and TRBJ2-2): NAGVMQNPRHLVRRRGQEARLRCSPMKGHSHVYWYRQLPEEGLKFMVYLQKENIIDESGMPKERFSAEFPKEGPSILRIQQVVRGDSAAYFCASSEKGHPTGELFFGEGSRLTVL.

This chain joins TRBV4-1 and TRBJ1-2; the D is unclear. Looked up from germline, CDR1 is MGHRA and CDR2 is YSYEKL. Trimming cost V 7 bases and J 3 bases, with 18 bases left between them. This CDR3 has 15 amino acids. CDR3 protein: CASTANQVVDYGYTF. CDR3 bases: TGCGCCAGCACCGCAAACCAGGTGGTCGACTATGGCTACACCTTC.

The rearrangement joins TRBV6-5 to TRBJ1-5, with TRBD1 identical over 7 bases. Germline V lookup: CDR1 MNHEY, CDR2 SVGAGI. The CDR3 runs 14 residues. J gave up 6 bases and V 7 bases, and 9 bases lay outside the gene matches. CDR3 nucleotides: TGTGCCAGCAACCGTCAGGGGGTCGGTCAGCCCCAGCATTTT. It encodes CASNRQGVGQPQHF.

The chain uses TRBV19 and TRBJ2-5; D not resolved. V lost 0 bases and J 4 bases, leaving 0 bases between the germline ends. The germline V gene has CDR1 LNHDA and CDR2 SQIVND (reference sequence). The CDR3 contains 11 residues. In DNA, the CDR3 is TGTGCCAGTAGTATAGAAGAGACCCAGTACTTC. The encoded protein is CASSIEETQYF.

This clone has more than one count but fewer than ten. This chain connects TRBV7-9 to TRBJ1-1, with D perhaps TRBD1 (5 bases). This CDR3 is 14 amino acids long. Germline V gene data show CDR1 as SEHNR and CDR2 as FQNEAQ (reference sequence). V was shortened by 3 bases and J by 6 bases, with 14 bases between the two germline ends. CDR3 sequence (DNA): TGTGCCAGCAGCTTGAGTGCAGGGAAGGCTGAAGCTTTCTTT. Amino acid sequence: CASSLSAGKAEAFF.

This clone was found once. The rearrangement links TRBV5-1 to TRBJ1-2; possibly TRBD1 for D (5 bases). This CDR3 contains 13 residues. V shed 6 bases and J shed 7 bases, with 16 bases lying between them. CDR1 SGHRS and CDR2 YFSETQ come from the germline V gene. The DNA for the CDR3 is TGCGCCAGCATAAGCCAGGGTGGAAGTGGCTACACCTTC. Residues: CASISQGGSGYTF. The full variable domain, with the rest looked up from reference TRBV5-1 and TRBJ1-2, is KAGVTQTPRYLIKTRGQQVTLSCSPISGHRSVSWYQQTPGQGLQFLFEYFSETQRNKGNFPGRFSGRQFSNSRSEMNVSTLELGDSALYLCASISQGGSGYTFGSGTRLTVV.

This chain joins TRBV4-2 and TRBJ1-2, with no clear D. The germline V gene encodes CDR1 LGHNA and CDR2 YNFKEQ. The CDR3 is 16 amino acids. Trimming cost V 1 base and J 0 bases, with 12 bases left between them. The CDR3 nucleotides read TGTGCCAGCAGCCAAGTCAACGGCGCTTCTAACTATGGCTACACCTTC. The encoded protein is CASSQVNGASNYGYTF.

The chain employs TRBV6-5 and TRBJ2-2; 7 bases are shared with TRBD1. In germline, CDR1 is MNHEY, CDR2 SVGAGI. The CDR3 has 14 amino acids. Trimming took 3 bases from V and 13 from J; bases not matched to a gene: 11. The CDR3 bases are TGTGCCAGCAGTTATGGGGACAGTCGGGGTGGGCTGTTTTTT. Protein product: CASSYGDSRGGLFF.

The J gene is TRBJ1-2, the V gene TRBV9, with D possibly being TRBD1 (5 bases). V was clipped by 0 bases and J by 0 bases, with 12 bases between them. The CDR3 has 16 residues. Germline V lookup: CDR1 SGDLS, CDR2 YYNGEE. This chain's CDR3 is CASSVGPGGANYGYTF. The DNA of the CDR3 is TGTGCCAGCAGCGTAGGTCCGGGGGGAGCTAACTATGGCTACACCTTC.

J is TRBJ2-1 and V is TRBV29-1; D call uncertain. In germline, CDR1 is SQVTM, CDR2 ANQGSEA. Trimming took off 6 bases at V and 6 bases at J, with 9 bases between the two ends. The CDR3 runs 11 residues. This CDR3 reads CSVGASNEQFF. The CDR3 region has the DNA TGCAGCGTGGGCGCATCCAATGAGCAGTTCTTC.

V is TRBV6-1 and J is TRBJ1-4, with TRBD1 as a possible D gene (5 bases). Trimming stripped 8 bases from V and 7 bases from J, with 14 bases between. The CDR3 is made up of 13 amino acids. Germline-derived CDR1 and CDR2 are MNHNS and SASEGT. The CDR3 here is CASGGTVGEKLFF. CDR3 nucleotides: TGTGCCAGCGGGGGGACCGTGGGTGAAAAACTGTTTTTT.

The rearrangement links TRBV6-4 to TRBJ1-2; D perhaps matches TRBD1 (5 bases). V lost 6 bases and J 0 bases, leaving 14 bases between the germline ends. CDR1 is MRHNA, CDR2 SNTAGT, per germline. This CDR3 is built from 15 residues. CDR3 region: CASSPDRLSNYGYTF. The DNA of the CDR3 is TGTGCCAGCAGCCCCGACAGACTATCTAACTATGGCTACACCTTC.

The chain has TRBV9 and TRBJ2-7; D gene unclear. The CDR3 has 14 residues. Germline V CDR1 and CDR2: SGDLS, YYNGEE. The V end lost 1 base, the J end lost 6 bases, and 14 bases lay between the germline ends. CDR3 nucleotide sequence: TGTGCCAGCAGCGTAACGGGTAGGATCGGCGAGCAGTACTTC. It translates to CASSVTGRIGEQYF.

J is TRBJ2-7 and V is TRBV6-5; D may match TRBD1 or TRBD2 (6 bases each). Between the trimmed V and J ends, which lost 10 bases and 2 bases, there was a span of 18 bases. The CDR3 is made up of 14 amino acids. Germline V gene data show CDR1 as MNHEY and CDR2 as SVGAGI. CDR3 amino acids: CATTPEGGTYEQYF. As DNA, the CDR3 is TGTGCCACCACCCCTGAGGGGGGAACCTACGAGCAGTACTTC.

The rearrangement links TRBV28 to TRBJ2-5, with a weak D call TRBD2 (6 bases). CDR3 length equals 13 residues. Germline V gene lookup returns CDR1 MDHEN and CDR2 SYDVKM. Trimming shortened V by 8 bases and J by 2 bases, and 12 bases separated the two germline ends. The CDR3 is CASVLGGQETQYF. Here the CDR3 DNA reads TGTGCCAGCGTTTTAGGAGGGCAAGAGACCCAGTACTTC. Using reference TRBV28 and TRBJ2-5 for the parts outside the CDR3, the full variable domain is DVKVTQSSRYLVKRTGEKVFLECVQDMDHENMFWYRQDPGLGLRLIYFSYDVKMKEKGDIPEGYSVSREKKERFSLILESASTNQTSMYLCASVLGGQETQYFGPGTRLLVL.

V is TRBV7-2 and J is TRBJ1-1, with a tentative D call TRBD1 (6 bases). Germline CDR1 is SGHTA and CDR2 is FQGNSA. This CDR3 contains 15 residues. With 4 bases removed from V and 10 bases from J, the gap between germline ends came to 22 bases. CDR3 protein: CASSWAHRDTRGAFF. In nucleotides, the CDR3 is TGTGCCAGCAGCTGGGCCCACCGGGACACCAGGGGAGCTTTCTTT.

This clone was detected only a few times. The gene calls are TRBV6-1 and TRBJ1-3; 7 nucleotides line up with TRBD1. CDR1 MNHNS and CDR2 SASEGT come from the germline V gene. This CDR3 contains 15 residues. V dropped 1 base and J dropped 4; count of bases not matched to a gene: 4. CDR3 in DNA: TGTGCCAGCAGTGAAGGACAGGGACTAGGAAACACCATATATTTT. Protein product: CASSEGQGLGNTIYF.